This TCR beta chain was obtained from a study of blood T cell repertoires in COVID-19. Germline loops: CDR1 MNHEY, CDR2 SMNVEV (reference sequence). The J segment lost 2 bases and the V segment lost 6 bases, leaving 6 bases of the junction unmatched. The CDR3 is 15 residues long. Participant age was roughly 18 to 100 years, and participants resided in approximately 25 US areas. Under the authors' procedure: Estimation of nucleated cell counts was performed using reference gene primer amplification. The repertoire was sequenced with immunoSEQ multiplex PCR; TCRdb's copy has only in-frame clones and lacks some. From that table come the V and J calls and clone size; the DNA was used to work out D and trimming. This sample has a few hundred thousand clones, with around 90% found just once.

This TCR was sampled from a woman between 45 and 65 years old with acute COVID-19. Sequencing was done on a sample of PBMCs or T cells enriched from blood (not recorded which). This sequence joins TRBV27 and TRBJ2-1, with 8 bases that match TRBD2. The CDR3 bases are TGTGCCAGCAGCCCCGGAGCGGGAGCCTACAATGAGCAGTTCTTC. Translated: CASSPGAGAYNEQFF.